A selection of T cell receptor beta chains follows, all from one sample in a study of lymphopenia after photon versus proton radiotherapy. Sequenced by immunoSEQ multiplex PCR; TCRdb stores in-frame clones only, minus some. Of about 70,000 clones listed, roughly 92% are singletons. Sequencing was performed on peripheral blood, taken from a patient treated with photon-based radiotherapy. All receptors come from a woman aged 40 to 55 with cholangiocarcinoma. Each CDR3 is given with its conserved first and last residue. A D gene is named only where the DNA matches it firmly. Clone size is not always given. Where it is, it says once, few, many or a class for expanded clones.

D gene: .
V gene: TRBV10-3
J gene: TRBJ1-1
clone size: .
CDR3 protein: CAISGETGLNTEAFF
CDR3 DNA: TGTGCCATCAGTGGGGAGACAGGATTGAACACTGAAGCTTTCTTT

D gene: .
V gene: TRBV6-1
J gene: TRBJ1-4
clone size: once
CDR3 protein: CASSEVDREKLFF
CDR3 DNA: TGTGCCAGCAGTGAGGTAGACAGGGAAAAACTGTTTTTT

D gene: .
V gene: TRBV19
J gene: TRBJ2-5
clone size: once
CDR3 protein: CASSTLLLGETQYF
CDR3 DNA: TGTGCCAGTAGTACTTTACTCCTCGGGGAGACCCAGTACTTC

D gene: TRBD1
V gene: TRBV7-9
J gene: TRBJ1-2
clone size: .
CDR3 protein: CASDRDREGYTF
CDR3 DNA: TGTGCCAGCGATCGGGACAGGGAAGGCTACACCTTC

D gene: .
V gene: TRBV19
J gene: TRBJ1-2
clone size: .
CDR3 protein: CASSSSMANANYGYTF
CDR3 DNA: TGTGCCAGTAGTTCCTCGATGGCAAATGCGAACTATGGCTACACCTTC

D gene: .
V gene: TRBV6-1
J gene: TRBJ1-4
clone size: .
CDR3 protein: CASSEDWVEKLFF
CDR3 DNA: TGTGCCAGCAGTGAAGATTGGGTTGAAAAACTGTTTTTT

D gene: .
V gene: TRBV7-2
J gene: TRBJ1-1
clone size: .
CDR3 protein: CASPLQGGDTEAFF
CDR3 DNA: TGTGCCAGCCCCCTCCAGGGTGGGGACACTGAAGCTTTCTTT

D gene: .
V gene: TRBV21-1
J gene: TRBJ2-7
clone size: .
CDR3 protein: CASSKAGTRRGNEQYF
CDR3 DNA: TGTGCCAGCAGCAAAGCGGGGACTAGGAGAGGGAACGAGCAGTACTTC

D gene: .
V gene: TRBV15
J gene: TRBJ2-3
clone size: .
CDR3 protein: CATSRDSGGGGTDTQYF
CDR3 DNA: TGTGCCACCAGCAGAGATTCAGGGGGGGGCGGCACAGATACGCAGTATTTT

D gene: .
V gene: TRBV10-3
J gene: TRBJ2-1
clone size: .
CDR3 protein: CAISGGKGGHIASTRNEQFF
CDR3 DNA: TGTGCCATCAGTGGGGGTAAGGGGGGCCACATCGCCTCGACCCGCAATGAGCAGTTCTTC

D gene: .
V gene: TRBV6-1
J gene: TRBJ1-2
clone size: .
CDR3 protein: CASSEEGVAYGYTF
CDR3 DNA: TGTGCCAGCAGTGAAGAGGGGGTGGCCTATGGCTACACCTTC

D gene: TRBD2
V gene: TRBV4-2
J gene: TRBJ2-7
clone size: .
CDR3 protein: CASSQGGGGAYEQYF
CDR3 DNA: TGTGCCAGCAGCCAGGGCGGGGGGGGAGCTTACGAGCAGTACTTC

D gene: .
V gene: TRBV19
J gene: TRBJ1-2
clone size: .
CDR3 protein: CASRSEHVNYGYTF
CDR3 DNA: TGTGCCAGTAGGTCCGAGCATGTCAACTATGGCTACACCTTC

D gene: .
V gene: TRBV18
J gene: TRBJ1-4
clone size: once
CDR3 protein: CASSLQETATVYEKLFF
CDR3 DNA: TGTGCCAGCTCACTACAGGAAACAGCGACAGTGTACGAAAAACTGTTTTTT

D gene: TRBD1
V gene: TRBV5-4
J gene: TRBJ1-1
clone size: .
CDR3 protein: CASSPTGMNTEAFF
CDR3 DNA: TGTGCCAGCAGCCCGACAGGGATGAACACTGAAGCTTTCTTT